The clone carrying this TCR beta chain was detected ten times or more. Its antigen is as yet unknown. Germline CDR1 LGHDT, CDR2 YNNKEL (reference sequence). The CDR3 sequence is 13 residues long. J was trimmed by 7 bases and V by 6 bases; bases with no gene match: 5. This sample was included in a study of early T cells in non-severe SARS-CoV-2 infection. Overall study: Sequencing of unsorted whole blood was done on bulk RNA, leaving chains unpaired. Study observations and caveats: VDJdb matching favored anti-spike CD8 responses, missing private and CD4 specificities.

Researchers tagged individual cDNA molecules with unique molecular identifiers. TCRdb redid the calling of the 5' RACE reads with MiXCR, one entry per CDR3 protein. The table lists tens of thousands of distinct CDR3 sequences, about 10% of them singletons. This TCR was recovered from an adult who was a healthcare worker with PCR-confirmed SARS-CoV-2 infection or an uninfected control (not recorded which). This chain links TRBV3-1 with TRBJ1-2, with 10 nucleotides matching TRBD1. The sample consisted of whole blood. The CDR3 region is CASSRQGASGYTF. The CDR3 nucleotides are TGTGCCAGCAGTCGACAGGGGGCGAGTGGCTACACCTTC.